This T cell receptor (beta chain) appears in the sequencing data of a study of blood T cell repertoires in COVID-19. Study at large: Whether acute or convalescent, the COVID-19 samples came from the United States, Italy and Spain. PBMCs, B-cell-depleted T cells, or T cells were the source of the cDNA or gDNA that made up the material.

This clone was seen a handful of times. V was trimmed by 4 bases and J by 2 bases, leaving 11 bases between them. CDR1 and CDR2 from the germline V gene are SNHLY and FYNNEI. The CDR3 contains 14 residues. Per the study methods: Reference gene primers were amplified, and this amplification served to estimate nucleated cell counts. Data came from immunoSEQ multiplex PCR; TCRdb stores just in-frame clones and leaves some out. V and J calls and clone size are as listed in that table; D and trimming were resolved from the DNA. The repertoire holds roughly 290,000 clones, with around four fifths as singletons.

V and J are TRBV2 and TRBJ1-2; TRBD1 might be the D (5 bases). Sequencing was carried out using peripheral blood. The TCR sequence derives from a woman aged 45-60 years with active or convalescent COVID-19. The CDR3 sequence is CASSVGGSNYGYTF. In nucleotides, the CDR3 is TGTGCCAGCAGTGTGGGGGGATCAAACTATGGCTACACCTTC.